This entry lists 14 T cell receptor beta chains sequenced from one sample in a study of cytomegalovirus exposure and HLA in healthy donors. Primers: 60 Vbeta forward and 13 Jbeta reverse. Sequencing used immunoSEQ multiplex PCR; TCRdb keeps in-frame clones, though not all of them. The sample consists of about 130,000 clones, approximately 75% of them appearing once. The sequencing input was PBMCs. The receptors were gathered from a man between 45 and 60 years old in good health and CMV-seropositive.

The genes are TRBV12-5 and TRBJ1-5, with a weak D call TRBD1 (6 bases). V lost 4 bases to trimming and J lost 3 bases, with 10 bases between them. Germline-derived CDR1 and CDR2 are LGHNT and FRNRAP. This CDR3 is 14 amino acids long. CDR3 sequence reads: CASGSTGNNQPQHF. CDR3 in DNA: TGTGCTAGTGGTTCCACAGGGAACAATCAGCCCCAGCATTTT.

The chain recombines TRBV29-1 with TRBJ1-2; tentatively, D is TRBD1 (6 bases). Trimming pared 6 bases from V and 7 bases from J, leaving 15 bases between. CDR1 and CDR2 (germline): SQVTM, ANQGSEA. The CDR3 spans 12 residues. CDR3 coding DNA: TGCAGCGTAGACGAAACAGGGACTGGCTACACCTTC. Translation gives CSVDETGTGYTF.

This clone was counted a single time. The CDR3: CASRGRGRNTEAFF. In DNA, the CDR3 is TGTGCCAGCAGGGGCAGGGGCCGGAACACTGAAGCTTTCTTT. The chain uses TRBV2 and TRBJ1-1; D might be TRBD1 (6 bases). The CDR3 has 14 residues. Germline loops: CDR1 SNHLY, CDR2 FYNNEI. V was clipped by 6 bases and J by 1 base, with 12 bases between them.

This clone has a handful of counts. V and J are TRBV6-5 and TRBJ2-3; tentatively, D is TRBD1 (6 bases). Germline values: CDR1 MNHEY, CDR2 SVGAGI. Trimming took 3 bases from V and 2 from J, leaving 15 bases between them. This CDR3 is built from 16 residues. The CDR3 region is CASSYGDTRYTDTQYF. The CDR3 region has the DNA TGTGCCAGCAGTTATGGGGACACTCGGTACACAGATACGCAGTATTTT.

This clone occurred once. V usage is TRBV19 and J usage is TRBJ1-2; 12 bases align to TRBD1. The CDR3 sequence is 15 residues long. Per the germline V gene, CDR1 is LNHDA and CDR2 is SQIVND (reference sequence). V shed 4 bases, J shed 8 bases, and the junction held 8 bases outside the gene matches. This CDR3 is CASSNSGQGARGYTF. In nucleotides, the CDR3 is TGTGCCAGTAGTAACTCGGGACAGGGGGCCCGGGGCTACACCTTC.

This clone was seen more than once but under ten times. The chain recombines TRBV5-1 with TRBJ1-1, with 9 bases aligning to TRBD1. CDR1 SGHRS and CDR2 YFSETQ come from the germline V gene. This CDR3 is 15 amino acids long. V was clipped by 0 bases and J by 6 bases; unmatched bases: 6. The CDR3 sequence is CASSLGGQGGPEAFF. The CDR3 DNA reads TGCGCCAGCAGCTTGGGGGGACAGGGTGGGCCTGAAGCTTTCTTT.

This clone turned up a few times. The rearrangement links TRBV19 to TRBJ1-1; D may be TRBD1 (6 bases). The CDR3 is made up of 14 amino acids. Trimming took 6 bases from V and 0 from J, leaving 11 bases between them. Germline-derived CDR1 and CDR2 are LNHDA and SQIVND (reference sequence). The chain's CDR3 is CASSLGHLNTEAFF. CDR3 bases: TGTGCCAGTAGCCTGGGACACCTGAACACTGAAGCTTTCTTT. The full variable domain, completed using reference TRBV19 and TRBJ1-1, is DGGITQSPKYLFRKEGQNVTLSCEQNLNHDAMYWYRQDPGQGLRLIYYSQIVNDFQKGDIAEGYSVSREKKESFPLTVTSAQKNPTAFYLCASSLGHLNTEAFFGQGTRLTVV.

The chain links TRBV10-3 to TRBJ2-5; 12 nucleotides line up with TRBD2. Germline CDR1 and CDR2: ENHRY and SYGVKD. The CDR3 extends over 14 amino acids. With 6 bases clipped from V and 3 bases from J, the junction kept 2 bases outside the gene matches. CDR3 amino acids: CAIRPSGGEETQYF. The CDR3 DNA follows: TGTGCCATCAGGCCTAGCGGGGGGGAAGAGACCCAGTACTTC.

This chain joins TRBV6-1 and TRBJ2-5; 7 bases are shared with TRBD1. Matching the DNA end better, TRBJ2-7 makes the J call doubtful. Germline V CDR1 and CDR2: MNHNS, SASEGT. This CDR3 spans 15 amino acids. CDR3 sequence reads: CASSEIEQGRYEQYF. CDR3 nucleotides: TGTGCCAGCAGTGAGATCGAACAGGGGAGATACGAGCAGTACTTC.

The CDR3: CASSFDLTGNTIYF. DNA of the CDR3: TGCGCCAGCAGCTTTGATCTCACGGGTAACACCATATATTTT. This chain connects TRBV5-1 to TRBJ1-3; D is unclear. This CDR3 is built from 14 residues. V lost 2 bases and J lost 7, with 13 bases in between. Looked up from germline, CDR1 is SGHRS and CDR2 is YFSETQ.

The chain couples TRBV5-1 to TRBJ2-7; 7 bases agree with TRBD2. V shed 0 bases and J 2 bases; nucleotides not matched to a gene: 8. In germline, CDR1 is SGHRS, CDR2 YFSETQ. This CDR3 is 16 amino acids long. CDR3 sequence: CASSLDSSGAPYEQYF. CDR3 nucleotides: TGCGCCAGCAGCTTGGATTCCAGCGGGGCCCCCTACGAGCAGTACTTC.

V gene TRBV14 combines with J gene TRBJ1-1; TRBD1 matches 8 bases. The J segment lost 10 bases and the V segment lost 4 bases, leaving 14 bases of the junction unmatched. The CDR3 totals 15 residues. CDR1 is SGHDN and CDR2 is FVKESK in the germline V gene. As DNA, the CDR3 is TGTGCCAGCAGCCCTACGACAGGGGAGATTTGGAGAGCTTTCTTT. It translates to CASSPTTGEIWRAFF.

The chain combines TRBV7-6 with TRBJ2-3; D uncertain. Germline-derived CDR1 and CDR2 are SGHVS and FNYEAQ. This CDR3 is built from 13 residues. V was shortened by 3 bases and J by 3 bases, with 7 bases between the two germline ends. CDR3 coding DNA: TGTGCCAGCAGCTTTGAGCAAACAGATACGCAGTATTTT. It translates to CASSFEQTDTQYF.

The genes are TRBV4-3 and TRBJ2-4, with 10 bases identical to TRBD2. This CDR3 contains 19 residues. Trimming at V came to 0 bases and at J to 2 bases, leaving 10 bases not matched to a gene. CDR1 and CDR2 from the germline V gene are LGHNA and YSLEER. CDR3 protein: CASSQDTSGRAGTKNIQYF. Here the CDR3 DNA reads TGCGCCAGCAGCCAAGATACCAGCGGGAGGGCCGGTACCAAAAACATTCAGTACTTC.